This T cell receptor (beta chain) was captured in a study of blood T cell repertoires in COVID-19. Turning to the study itself: From the United States, Italy and Spain came samples of acute and convalescent COVID-19. From T cells, B-cell-depleted T cells, or PBMCs came the material, which was cDNA or gDNA.

The CDR3 is 12 amino acids. The germline V gene has CDR1 SQVTM and CDR2 ANQGSEA. V shed 3 bases and J shed 2 bases, with 5 bases lying between them. Per the original data handling: Quantification of nucleated cells was approximated via reference gene primer amplification. Method: immunoSEQ multiplex PCR; TCRdb's copy keeps in-frame clones and lacks some. From that table come the V and J calls and clone size; the DNA was used to work out D and trimming. Of around 200,000 clones listed, roughly four fifths were seen once; the top ten hold 6.5% to 8.5%. Sequences were obtained from peripheral blood. This chain uses TRBV29-1 with TRBJ2-1, with a weak D call TRBD2 (5 bases). The TCR was taken from a human donor in a cohort sampled during active COVID-19. Here the CDR3 DNA reads TGCAGCGTTGACGGGGCCTACAATGAGCAGTTCTTC. This gives the protein CSVDGAYNEQFF.